This is a list of T cell receptor beta chains from one sample in a study of CD8+CD57+ T cells in acquired aplastic anemia. TCRdb ran MiXCR on the reads and lists one entry per CDR3 protein. Here the sample spans around 220,000 distinct CDR3 sequences, around 50% being singletons. The material sequenced was sorted CD4+, CD8+, or CD8+CD57+ T cells (not recorded which) from PBMCs. Receptor source: a human donor with aplastic anemia. The CDR3 runs from the conserved cysteine through the conserved F or W. A D gene is named only where the DNA matches it firmly. A row's size may be missing; if present it is once, few, many or a size class.

TRBV7-9,-,many,TRBJ2-1,CASSKAPPGAGSYNEQFF,TGTGCCAGCAGCAAAGCCCCCCCAGGGGCCGGATCCTACAATGAGCAGTTCTTC
TRBV7-2,TRBD1,few,TRBJ2-7,CASSSGQDSYEQYF,TGTGCCAGCAGCTCAGGACAGGACTCCTACGAGCAGTACTTC
TRBV25-1,-,few,TRBJ2-7,CASSDAGYEQYF,TGTGCCAGCAGTGACGCGGGGTACGAGCAGTACTTC
TRBV7-8,-,-,TRBJ2-3,CASSTSGGGDTQYF,TGTGCCAGCAGCACCTCCGGGGGCGGAGATACGCAGTATTTT
TRBV6-6,-,many,TRBJ1-2,CASRRDGYTF,TGTGCCAGCAGACGAGATGGCTACACCTTC
TRBV7-9,TRBD1,-,TRBJ2-7,CASSLGQGVDEQYF,TGTGCCAGCAGCCTCGGACAGGGCGTGGACGAGCAGTACTTC
TRBV5-4,-,many,TRBJ2-3,CASSPGTVPTDTQYF,TGTGCCAGCAGCCCCGGGACGGTCCCCACAGATACGCAGTATTTT
TRBV7-9,-,many,TRBJ2-6,CASSSGPSSGANVLTF,TGTGCCAGCAGCAGCGGTCCGAGCTCTGGGGCCAACGTCCTGACTTTC
TRBV9,-,-,TRBJ1-1,CASNQTGSSAFF,TGTGCCAGCAACCAGACAGGATCTTCAGCTTTCTTT
TRBV6-5,-,few,TRBJ2-6,CASSRNGLLGAGANVLTF,TGTGCCAGCAGCCGAAATGGGCTTTTGGGTGCTGGGGCCAACGTCCTGACTTTC
TRBV19,-,many,TRBJ1-2,CASSIIGAVGSNYGYTF,TGTGCCAGTAGTATAATAGGGGCAGTGGGCTCCAACTATGGCTACACCTTC
TRBV12-3/TRBV12-4,-,many,TRBJ2-1,CASRPPVAGGNEQFF,TGTGCCAGCAGGCCACCTGTGGCTGGGGGCAATGAGCAGTTCTTC
TRBV7-9,-,few,TRBJ1-2,CASSPDRTLNYGYTF,TGTGCCAGCAGCCCGGACCGGACCCTTAACTATGGCTACACCTTC
TRBV20-1,TRBD2,-,TRBJ2-3,CSARDRGGTDTQYF,TGCAGTGCTAGAGATCGGGGGGGCACAGATACGCAGTATTTT
TRBV4-3,-,-,TRBJ2-7,CASSQASGAAYEQYF,TGCGCCAGCAGCCAAGCATCAGGGGCCGCCTACGAGCAGTACTTC
TRBV7-2,-,many,TRBJ2-1,CASSYSHNEQFF,TGTGCCAGCAGCTATTCCCACAATGAGCAGTTCTTC
TRBV10-2,-,many,TRBJ1-2,CASSESLVYGYTF,TGCGCCAGCAGTGAGTCGTTGGTCTATGGCTACACCTTC
TRBV27,-,-,TRBJ1-2,CASRRLDSIYGYTF,TGTGCCAGCAGAAGATTGGACAGCATCTATGGCTACACCTTC
TRBV4-1,TRBD2,many,TRBJ2-5,CASSQTWSGGTQETQYF,TGCGCCAGCAGCCAAACCTGGAGCGGGGGGACTCAAGAGACCCAGTACTTC
TRBV5-6,TRBD1,-,TRBJ2-7,CASSSPGTGGEQYF,TGTGCCAGCAGCTCGCCAGGGACAGGGGGTGAGCAGTACTTC
TRBV7-2,-,-,TRBJ1-6,CASSLGPGSPLHF,TGTGCCAGCAGCTTAGGTCCGGGGTCACCCCTCCACTTT
TRBV7-3,TRBD1,-,TRBJ1-1,CASSRQGDTEAFF,TGTGCCAGCAGCCGACAGGGGGACACTGAAGCTTTCTTT
TRBV12-3/TRBV12-4,TRBD2,many,TRBJ2-7,CASSLRGAYEQYF,TGTGCCAGCAGTTTACGGGGGGCCTACGAGCAGTACTTC
TRBV2,-,many,TRBJ2-5,CASMRDHQETQYF,TGTGCCAGCATGCGGGACCACCAAGAGACCCAGTACTTC
TRBV19,-,-,TRBJ1-5,CASSIGRAGNQPQHF,TGTGCCAGTAGTATTGGCAGGGCTGGCAATCAGCCCCAGCATTTT
TRBV4-2,-,once,TRBJ1-2,CASSQDHSNSGYTF,TGTGCCAGCAGCCAAGATCATAGTAACAGTGGCTACACCTTC
TRBV19,-,many,TRBJ1-5,CASTDTSLPQHF,TGTGCCAGTACGGACACCTCATTGCCCCAGCATTTT
TRBV5-1,-,many,TRBJ2-2,CASSSTRGVTGELFF,TGCGCCAGCAGCTCTACCAGGGGGGTAACCGGGGAGCTGTTTTTT
TRBV6-5,-,many,TRBJ1-2,CASKGNYGYTF,TGTGCCAGCAAAGGGAACTATGGCTACACCTTC
TRBV25-1,-,many,TRBJ1-2,CASSERGGEEAGYTF,TGTGCCAGCAGTGAACGGGGGGGTGAGGAGGCTGGCTACACCTTC